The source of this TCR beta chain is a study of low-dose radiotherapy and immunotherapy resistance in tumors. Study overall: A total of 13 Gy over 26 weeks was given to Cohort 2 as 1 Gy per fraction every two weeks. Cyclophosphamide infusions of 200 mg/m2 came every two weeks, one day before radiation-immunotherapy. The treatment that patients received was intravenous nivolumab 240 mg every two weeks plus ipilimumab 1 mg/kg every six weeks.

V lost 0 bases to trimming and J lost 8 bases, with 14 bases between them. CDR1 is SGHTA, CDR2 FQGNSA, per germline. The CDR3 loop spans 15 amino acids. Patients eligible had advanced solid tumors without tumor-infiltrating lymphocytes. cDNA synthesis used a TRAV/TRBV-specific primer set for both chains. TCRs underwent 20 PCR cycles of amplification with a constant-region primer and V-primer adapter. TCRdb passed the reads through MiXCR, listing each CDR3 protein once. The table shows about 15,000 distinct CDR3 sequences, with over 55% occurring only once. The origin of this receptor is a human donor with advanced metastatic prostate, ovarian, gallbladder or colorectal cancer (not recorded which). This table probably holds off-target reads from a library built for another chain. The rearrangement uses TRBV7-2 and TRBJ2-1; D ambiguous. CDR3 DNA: TGTGCCAGCAGCTTAGCCCCTTATGAGGCCGATGAGCAGTTCTTC. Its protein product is CASSLAPYEADEQFF.